Presented here are 31 T cell receptor beta chains from one specimen sequenced in a study of cytomegalovirus exposure and HLA in healthy donors. PCR involved 60 Vbeta and 13 Jbeta primers. The method was immunoSEQ multiplex PCR; TCRdb's version includes in-frame clones alone and lacks a portion of them. The table lists under 150,000 clones, about 74% of them singletons. Sequences were obtained from PBMCs. All receptors derive from a woman aged 40 to 50 in good health and CMV-seronegative.

The chain couples TRBV19 to TRBJ2-7; 8 bases are a match to TRBD2. The V segment lost 2 bases and the J segment 2 bases; nucleotides outside the gene matches: 5. In germline, CDR1 is LNHDA, CDR2 SQIVND (reference sequence). CDR3 size: 15 residues. The CDR3: CASSILAGPAYEQYF. DNA of the CDR3: TGTGCCAGTAGTATATTAGCGGGACCCGCCTACGAGCAGTACTTC. Complete variable domain (other parts from reference TRBV19 and TRBJ2-7): DGGITQSPKYLFRKEGQNVTLSCEQNLNHDAMYWYRQDPGQGLRLIYYSQIVNDFQKGDIAEGYSVSREKKESFPLTVTSAQKNPTAFYLCASSILAGPAYEQYFGPGTRLTVT.

The genes are TRBV30 and TRBJ1-2; possibly TRBD1 for D (6 bases). The CDR3 is 16 amino acids. Germline loops: CDR1 GTSNPN, CDR2 SVGIG (reference sequence). CDR3 nucleotide sequence: TGTACCTTCTACCTCGCCGGGACATCGGGCAACTATGGCTACACCTTC. It yields the protein CTFYLAGTSGNYGYTF. Full variable domain (missing parts from reference TRBV30 and TRBJ1-2): SQTIHQWPATLVQPVGSPLSLECTVEGTSNPNLYWYRQAAGRGLQLLFYSVGIGQISSEVPQNLSASRPQDRQFILSSKKLLLSDSGFYLCTFYLAGTSGNYGYTFGSGTRLTVV.

The V and J genes are TRBV9 and TRBJ1-3; TRBD1 might be the D (5 bases). Trimming cost V 4 bases and J 4 bases, with 18 bases left between them. This CDR3 region has 16 residues. The germline CDR1 and CDR2 sequences are SGDLS and YYNGEE. CDR3 DNA: TGTGCCAGCAGCCCAAGACCATGGGGCAGCGGAAACACCATATATTTT. It specifies CASSPRPWGSGNTIYF.

The V gene is TRBV5-1, the J gene TRBJ1-6; D is undetermined. Germline V CDR1 and CDR2: SGHRS, YFSETQ. This CDR3 spans 18 amino acids. V was cut by 0 bases and J by 1 base, with 14 bases left in between. The CDR3: CASSLGYEGMSYNSPLHF. The CDR3 DNA follows: TGCGCCAGCAGCTTGGGGTACGAGGGTATGTCCTATAATTCACCCCTCCACTTT.

The J gene is TRBJ1-2, the V gene TRBV28, with 11 bases matching TRBD1. CDR1 is MDHEN, CDR2 SYDVKM, per germline. Losses at the gene ends were 6 bases for V and 1 base for J; bases not matched to a gene: 16. This CDR3 comprises 19 residues. The CDR3 DNA reads TGTGCCAGCAGCCAGGACAGGGGGCGATTGGTGCGTTTTAACTATGGCTACACCTTC. Its translation: CASSQDRGRLVRFNYGYTF.

The chain is built from TRBV4-1 and TRBJ2-1, with a possible D match to TRBD2 (7 bases). The CDR3 sequence is 16 residues long. Germline V gene sequence: CDR1 MGHRA, CDR2 YSYEKL. V was shortened by 5 bases and J by 5 bases, with 19 bases between the two germline ends. CDR3 nucleotide sequence: TGCGCCAGCAGCAGACGGGGGGCCCCTCTCGACAATGAGCAGTTCTTC. Its translation: CASSRRGAPLDNEQFF.

The chain is built from TRBV5-1 and TRBJ2-1; 7 nucleotides line up with TRBD2. CDR3 length: 17 amino acids. CDR1 and CDR2 (germline): SGHRS, YFSETQ. The J segment lost 0 bases and the V segment lost 0 bases, leaving 6 bases of the junction unmatched. The CDR3: CASSLAWLADSYNEQFF. The CDR3, as DNA: TGCGCCAGCAGCTTGGCGTGGCTAGCGGACTCCTACAATGAGCAGTTCTTC. Based on the CDR3 plus reference TRBV5-1 and TRBJ2-1, the full variable domain is KAGVTQTPRYLIKTRGQQVTLSCSPISGHRSVSWYQQTPGQGLQFLFEYFSETQRNKGNFPGRFSGRQFSNSRSEMNVSTLELGDSALYLCASSLAWLADSYNEQFFGPGTRLTVL.

V is TRBV6-5 and J is TRBJ2-7; TRBD1 aligns across 7 bases. The ends lost 0 bases at V and 3 bases at J; junction bases unmatched: 5. CDR3 length: 15 amino acids. Germline CDR1 MNHEY, CDR2 SVGAGI. The CDR3: CASSYSFNRGYEQYF. CDR3 DNA: TGTGCCAGCAGTTACTCGTTTAACAGGGGCTACGAGCAGTACTTC.

With respect to this clone: The junction departs from the called germline gene at one end, perhaps through a read error. The chain is built from TRBV6-5 and TRBJ1-1; possible D gene TRBD1, 6 bases. The CDR3 is 11 residues long. The germline V gene has CDR1 MNHEY and CDR2 SVGAGI. The CDR3 coding sequence is TGTGCCAGCAGTTCAGCACGACAGGCTCTCTTT. Translation: CASSSARQALF.

V is TRBV5-1 and J is TRBJ2-1, with 9 positions matching TRBD2. Looked up from germline, CDR1 is SGHRS and CDR2 is YFSETQ. V lost 4 bases to trimming and J lost 3 bases; unmatched junction nucleotides: 8. The CDR3 contains 16 residues. The CDR3 region has the DNA TGCGCCAGCAGCCCCTTCCGCGGGGGGGACTACAATGAGCAGTTCTTC. Its translation: CASSPFRGGDYNEQFF.

A note on this clone: At one of its ends the junction is not consistent with the germline gene, which may arise from a read error. The chain employs TRBV7-2 and TRBJ2-7; 14 nucleotides agree with TRBD2. The germline V gene encodes CDR1 SGHTA and CDR2 FQGNSA. The CDR3 loop spans 13 amino acids. The CDR3 DNA reads as TGTGCCAGCAGCCGGGGACTAGCGGGAGAAGTTTGCTTC. Its protein is CASSRGLAGEVCF.

V and J are TRBV19 and TRBJ1-4; no firm D call. The germline CDR1 and CDR2 sequences are LNHDA and SQIVND (reference sequence). Deletions cut 2 bases from V and 8 bases from J, with 9 bases between. The CDR3 has 13 amino acids. The CDR3 region is CASSISPREKLFF. The CDR3 nucleotides read TGTGCCAGTAGTATAAGTCCCAGGGAAAAACTGTTTTTT.

The chain employs TRBV4-1 and TRBJ2-5; 9 nucleotides align to TRBD1. The end of the DNA is better explained by TRBJ2-7, so the J call may be wrong. The CDR3 is 17 residues long. Germline V gives CDR1 MGHRA, CDR2 YSYEKL. CDR3 sequence (DNA): TGCGCCAGCAGCCAGGGACTCTCGGGACAGGGATCCTACGAGCAGTACTTC. Encoded protein: CASSQGLSGQGSYEQYF.

V is TRBV25-1 and J is TRBJ2-1; 14 positions agree with TRBD2. The V segment lost 3 bases and the J segment 7 bases; nucleotides outside the gene matches: 5. CDR1 and CDR2 from the germline V gene are MGHDK and SYGVNS. The CDR3 runs to 16 residues. CDR3: CASSEPGLAGVNEQFF. The CDR3 DNA is TGTGCCAGCAGTGAGCCGGGACTAGCGGGGGTGAATGAGCAGTTCTTC.

The V gene is TRBV20-1, the J gene TRBJ2-1; D unclear. V lost 2 bases to trimming and J lost 8 bases, with 4 bases between them. Germline-derived CDR1 and CDR2 are DFQATT and SNEGSKA (reference sequence). CDR3 length: 10 amino acids. CDR3 region: CSARTDEQFF. CDR3 nucleotide sequence: TGCAGTGCTAGAACGGATGAGCAGTTCTTC.

This chain links TRBV7-9 with TRBJ2-7; 8 positions match TRBD2. V lost 8 bases to trimming and J lost 1 base; unmatched junction nucleotides: 10. Per the germline V gene, CDR1 is SEHNR and CDR2 is FQNEAQ (reference sequence). This CDR3 contains 15 residues. CDR3 in amino acids: CASVDEVAGSYEQYF. In nucleotides, the CDR3 is TGTGCCAGCGTGGATGAGGTAGCGGGATCCTACGAGCAGTACTTC.

The table lists this clone with a count of one. This chain links TRBV5-1 with TRBJ2-1; tentative D call: TRBD2 (6 bases). CDR3 length: 14 residues. Trimming shortened V by 0 bases and J by 3 bases, and 7 bases separated the two germline ends. Germline CDR1 reads SGHRS; CDR2 reads YFSETQ. The CDR3 nucleotides are TGCGCCAGCAGCTTGGCTAGCGACTACAATGAGCAGTTCTTC. Residues: CASSLASDYNEQFF.

V and J are TRBV28 and TRBJ2-3; 8 nucleotides agree with TRBD1. The CDR3 runs to 14 residues. After removal of 2 bases from V and 9 bases from J, the junction contained 7 bases not matched to a gene. Looked up from germline, CDR1 is MDHEN and CDR2 is SYDVKM. CDR3 nucleotide sequence: TGTGCCAGCAGTTTAACAGGGGGGAGCGCCACGCAGTATTTT. Translating it yields CASSLTGGSATQYF. Using reference TRBV28 and TRBJ2-3 for the parts outside the CDR3, the full variable domain is DVKVTQSSRYLVKRTGEKVFLECVQDMDHENMFWYRQDPGLGLRLIYFSYDVKMKEKGDIPEGYSVSREKKERFSLILESASTNQTSMYLCASSLTGGSATQYFGPGTRLTVL.

The chain employs TRBV18 and TRBJ1-2; 8 bases are a match to TRBD1. This CDR3 is built from 13 residues. The junction had 8 bases not matched to a gene; V was cut back by 6 bases and J by 8 bases. Germline V gene lookup returns CDR1 KGHSH and CDR2 LQKENI. CDR3 region: CASSPGQGGGYTF. The CDR3 DNA is TGTGCCAGCTCGCCAGGACAGGGTGGAGGCTACACCTTC.

The chain couples TRBV6-1 to TRBJ2-1, with 10 bases lining up with TRBD1. Germline loops: CDR1 MNHNS, CDR2 SASEGT. Germline trimming cut 1 base from V and 8 bases from J; bases unmatched to any gene: 5. CDR3 length equals 15 residues. The CDR3 sequence: CASSEVWDRGHEQFF. The CDR3, as DNA: TGTGCCAGCAGTGAAGTATGGGACAGGGGACATGAGCAGTTCTTC.

The chain combines TRBV28 with TRBJ1-3; no clear D. Trimming removed 2 bases at V and 3 bases at J, with 14 bases between. The CDR3 spans 16 residues. CDR1 MDHEN and CDR2 SYDVKM come from the germline V gene. CDR3 sequence: CASSLGLPLFGNTIYF. CDR3 bases: TGTGCCAGCAGTTTAGGCTTGCCTCTTTTTGGAAACACCATATATTTT.

The chain combines TRBV6-5 with TRBJ1-2; a possible D gene is TRBD1 (6 bases). The CDR3 runs 13 residues. Per germline, CDR1 MNHEY and CDR2 SVGAGI. With 6 bases removed from V and 6 bases from J, the gap between germline ends came to 14 bases. This CDR3 reads CASRQGDRNGYTF. The CDR3 coding sequence is TGTGCCAGCAGACAGGGAGATAGGAATGGCTACACCTTC.

The gene calls are TRBV28 and TRBJ1-5; D is possibly TRBD1 (5 bases). V was clipped by 5 bases and J by 5 bases, with 22 bases between them. This CDR3 contains 17 residues. Looked up from germline, CDR1 is MDHEN and CDR2 is SYDVKM. The CDR3 sequence is CASSAKSTRGWDQPQHF. For the CDR3, the DNA is TGTGCCAGCAGTGCCAAAAGCACAAGGGGCTGGGATCAGCCCCAGCATTTT.

This clone was recorded a few times. Other DNA sequences in this sample translate to the same CDR3. The chain recombines TRBV19 with TRBJ2-5, with 7 bases matching TRBD1. Germline CDR1 is LNHDA and CDR2 is SQIVND (reference sequence). V shed 3 bases, J shed 4 bases, and the junction held 2 bases outside the gene matches. This CDR3 region has 13 residues. CDR3 nucleotide sequence: TGTGCCAGTAGTATGAGGGGGCGAGAGACCCAGTACTTC. Protein: CASSMRGRETQYF. The entire variable domain, with the rest obtained from reference TRBV19 and TRBJ2-5, is as follows: DGGITQSPKYLFRKEGQNVTLSCEQNLNHDAMYWYRQDPGQGLRLIYYSQIVNDFQKGDIAEGYSVSREKKESFPLTVTSAQKNPTAFYLCASSMRGRETQYFGPGTRLLVL.

This chain joins TRBV30 and TRBJ2-3; D possibly corresponds to TRBD2 (6 bases). Trimming removed 0 bases from V and 3 bases from J, with 7 bases in between. Germline CDR1 GTSNPN, CDR2 SVGIG (reference sequence). The CDR3 runs 13 residues. CDR3 sequence reads: CAWSVGGTDTQYF. CDR3 in DNA: TGTGCCTGGAGTGTGGGGGGTACAGATACGCAGTATTTT.

The chain carries TRBV15 and TRBJ2-7, with D perhaps matching TRBD2 (5 bases). The CDR3 has 17 residues. Germline V gives CDR1 LNHNV, CDR2 YYDKDF (reference sequence). V was cut by 4 bases and J by 7 bases, with 26 bases left in between. CDR3 nucleotide sequence: TGTGCCACCAGCACCCAACGGAACCGGGAACCCCTGAAAGAGCAGTACTTC. Translating it yields CATSTQRNREPLKEQYF.

This clone was seen only a few times. The chain recombines TRBV2 with TRBJ2-1; 8 nucleotides match TRBD2. Germline V gene data show CDR1 as SNHLY and CDR2 as FYNNEI. The CDR3 loop spans 15 amino acids. With 4 bases clipped from V and 4 bases from J, the junction kept 6 bases outside the gene matches. The CDR3 loop is CASSGAAGVYNEQFF. For the CDR3, the DNA is TGTGCCAGCAGTGGGGCAGCGGGAGTGTACAATGAGCAGTTCTTC.

The chain links TRBV10-3 to TRBJ1-1; D is unclear. V was shortened by 0 bases and J by 4 bases, with 9 bases between the two germline ends. Germline V lookup: CDR1 ENHRY, CDR2 SYGVKD. There are 14 residues in the CDR3. The CDR3 loop is CAISESYPGTEAFF. The CDR3 coding sequence is TGTGCCATCAGTGAGTCGTACCCGGGCACTGAAGCTTTCTTT.

On this clone itself: Other DNA sequences from this sample encode an identical CDR3 as well. The chain uses TRBV2 and TRBJ2-1; weak D call: TRBD2 (6 bases). From germline, CDR1 is SNHLY and CDR2 FYNNEI. Trimming left V 4 bases short and J 9 bases short, with 16 bases between. This CDR3 contains 14 residues. The CDR3 DNA sequence: TGTGCCAGCAGTGGGCTCGGAGGGGCCACTGAGCAGTTCTTC. This sequence encodes CASSGLGGATEQFF.

Concerning this clone itself: Other nucleotide sequences from this sample produce the same CDR3. This CDR3 is CASSLGGAPSSGSPLHF. In DNA form, the CDR3 reads TGTGCCAGCAGCTTAGGCGGGGCCCCTTCGAGCGGTTCACCCCTCCACTTT. The rearrangement uses TRBV7-9 and TRBJ1-6; possibly TRBD1 for D (5 bases). V lost 1 base and J 9 bases, leaving 19 bases between the germline ends. The germline CDR1 and CDR2 sequences are SEHNR and FQNEAQ (reference sequence). The CDR3 has 17 residues.

The J gene is TRBJ1-5, the V gene TRBV7-2, with 7 bases aligning to TRBD1. Germline assignment: CDR1 SGHTA and CDR2 FQGNSA. V lost 4 bases, J lost 4 bases, and 13 bases stayed unmatched. The length of the CDR3 is 17 residues. In DNA, the CDR3 is TGTGCCAGCAGCTGGGGACAGCTAGGTCGAGGGAATCAGCCCCAGCATTTT. The encoded protein is CASSWGQLGRGNQPQHF.